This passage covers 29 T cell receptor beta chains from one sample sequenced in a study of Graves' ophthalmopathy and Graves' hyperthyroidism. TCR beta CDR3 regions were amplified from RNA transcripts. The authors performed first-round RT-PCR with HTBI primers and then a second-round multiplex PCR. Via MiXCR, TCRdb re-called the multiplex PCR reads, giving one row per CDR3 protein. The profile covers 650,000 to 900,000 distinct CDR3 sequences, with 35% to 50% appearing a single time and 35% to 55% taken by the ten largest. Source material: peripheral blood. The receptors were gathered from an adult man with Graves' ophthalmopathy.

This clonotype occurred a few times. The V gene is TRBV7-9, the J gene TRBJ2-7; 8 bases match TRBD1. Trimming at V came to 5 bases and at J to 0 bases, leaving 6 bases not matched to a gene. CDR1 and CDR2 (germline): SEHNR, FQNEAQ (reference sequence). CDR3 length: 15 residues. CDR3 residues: CASSQGQAPSYEQYF. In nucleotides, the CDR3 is TGTGCCAGCAGCCAGGGACAGGCCCCCTCCTACGAGCAGTACTTC.

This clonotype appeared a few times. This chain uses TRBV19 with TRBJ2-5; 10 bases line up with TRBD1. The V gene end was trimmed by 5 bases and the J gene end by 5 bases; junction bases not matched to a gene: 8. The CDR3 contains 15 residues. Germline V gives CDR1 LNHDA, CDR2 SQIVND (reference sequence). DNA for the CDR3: TGTGCCAGTAGTTCACGCCCGGACAGGGGGGAGACCCAGTACTTC. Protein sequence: CASSSRPDRGETQYF.

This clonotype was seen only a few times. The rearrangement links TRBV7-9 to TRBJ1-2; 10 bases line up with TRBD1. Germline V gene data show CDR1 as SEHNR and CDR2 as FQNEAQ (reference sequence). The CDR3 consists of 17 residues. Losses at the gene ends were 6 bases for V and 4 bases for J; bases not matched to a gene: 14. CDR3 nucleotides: TGTGCCAGCAGGCTCTTCCGGGACAGGGGCGAACTCTATGGCTACACCTTC. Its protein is CASRLFRDRGELYGYTF.

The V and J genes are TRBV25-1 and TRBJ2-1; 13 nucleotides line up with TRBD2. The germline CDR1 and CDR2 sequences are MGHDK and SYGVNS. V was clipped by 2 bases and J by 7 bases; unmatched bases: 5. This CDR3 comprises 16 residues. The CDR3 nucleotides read TGTGCCAGCAGTGAAACTAGCGGGAGGGCCGAGAATGAGCAGTTCTTC. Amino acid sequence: CASSETSGRAENEQFF.

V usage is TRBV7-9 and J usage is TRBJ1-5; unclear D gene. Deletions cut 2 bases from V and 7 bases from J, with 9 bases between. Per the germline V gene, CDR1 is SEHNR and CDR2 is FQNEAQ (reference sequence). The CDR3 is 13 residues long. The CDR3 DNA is TGTGCCAGCAGCTTATCAGGCCCACAGCCCCAGCATTTT. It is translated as CASSLSGPQPQHF.

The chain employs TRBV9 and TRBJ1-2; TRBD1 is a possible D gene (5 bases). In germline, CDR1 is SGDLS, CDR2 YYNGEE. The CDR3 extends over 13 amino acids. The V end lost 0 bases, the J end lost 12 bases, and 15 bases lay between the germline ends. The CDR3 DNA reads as TGTGCCAGCAGCGTAGCTGGTAGGGGAGGAAACACCTTC. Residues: CASSVAGRGGNTF. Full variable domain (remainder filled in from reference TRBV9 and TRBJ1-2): DSGVTQTPKHLITATGQRVTLRCSPRSGDLSVYWYQQSLDQGLQFLIQYYNGEERAKGNILERFSAQQFPDLHSELNLSSLELGDSALYFCASSVAGRGGNTFGSGTRLTVV.

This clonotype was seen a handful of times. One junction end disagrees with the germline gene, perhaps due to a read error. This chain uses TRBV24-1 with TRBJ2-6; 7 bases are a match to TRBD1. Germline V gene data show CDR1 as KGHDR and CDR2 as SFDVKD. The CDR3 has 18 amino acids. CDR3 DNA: TGTGCCAGCAGTGCGAGGACAGGTTCTATCTCTGGGGCCAACGTCCTGACTTTC. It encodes CASSARTGSISGANVLTF.

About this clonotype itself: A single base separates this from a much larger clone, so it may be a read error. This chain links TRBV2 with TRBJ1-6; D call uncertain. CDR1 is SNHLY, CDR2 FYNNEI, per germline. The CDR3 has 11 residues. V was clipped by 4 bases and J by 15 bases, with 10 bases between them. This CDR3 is CASSALAVLHF. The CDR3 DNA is TGTGCCAGCAGTGCTTTAGCGGTCCTCCACTTT.

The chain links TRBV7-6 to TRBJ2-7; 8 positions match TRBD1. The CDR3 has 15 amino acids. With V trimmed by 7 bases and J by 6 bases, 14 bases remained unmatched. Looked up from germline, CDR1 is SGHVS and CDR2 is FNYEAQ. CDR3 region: CASTRRRDRGGEQYF. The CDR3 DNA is TGTGCCAGCACTCGTAGGCGAGACAGGGGTGGCGAGCAGTACTTC.

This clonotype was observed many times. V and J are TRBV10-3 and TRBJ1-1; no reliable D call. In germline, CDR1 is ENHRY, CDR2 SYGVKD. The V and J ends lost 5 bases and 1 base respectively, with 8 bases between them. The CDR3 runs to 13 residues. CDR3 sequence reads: CAISIEGNTEAFF. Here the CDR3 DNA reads TGTGCCATCAGTATCGAGGGGAACACTGAAGCTTTCTTT.

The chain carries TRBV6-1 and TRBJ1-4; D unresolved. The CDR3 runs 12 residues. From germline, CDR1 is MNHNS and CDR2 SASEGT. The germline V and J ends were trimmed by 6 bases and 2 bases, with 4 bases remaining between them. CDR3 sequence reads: CASRSTNEKLFF. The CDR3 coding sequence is TGTGCCAGCAGGTCGACTAATGAAAAACTGTTTTTT.

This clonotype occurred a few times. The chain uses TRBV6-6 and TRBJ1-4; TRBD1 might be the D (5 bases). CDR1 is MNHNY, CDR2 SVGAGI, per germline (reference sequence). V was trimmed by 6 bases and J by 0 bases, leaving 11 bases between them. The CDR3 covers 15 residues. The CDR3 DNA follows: TGTGCCAGCAGGTATCTGACAGCAACTAATGAAAAACTGTTTTTT. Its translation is CASRYLTATNEKLFF.

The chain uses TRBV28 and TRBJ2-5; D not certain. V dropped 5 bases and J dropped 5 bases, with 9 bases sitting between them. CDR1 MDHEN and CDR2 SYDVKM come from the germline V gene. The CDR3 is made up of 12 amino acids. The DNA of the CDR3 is TGTGCCAGCAGTAGGCAGTGGGAGACCCAGTACTTC. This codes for CASSRQWETQYF.

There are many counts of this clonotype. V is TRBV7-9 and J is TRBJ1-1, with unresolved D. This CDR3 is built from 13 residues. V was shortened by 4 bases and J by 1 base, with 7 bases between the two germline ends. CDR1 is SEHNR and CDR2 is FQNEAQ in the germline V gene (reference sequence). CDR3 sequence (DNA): TGTGCCAGCAGCTCCCCGGGGAACACTGAAGCTTTCTTT. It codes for CASSSPGNTEAFF.

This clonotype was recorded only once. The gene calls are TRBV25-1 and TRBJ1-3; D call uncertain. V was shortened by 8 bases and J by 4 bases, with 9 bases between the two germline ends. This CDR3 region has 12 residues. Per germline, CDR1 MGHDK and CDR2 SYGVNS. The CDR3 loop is CASVREGNTIYF. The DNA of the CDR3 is TGTGCCAGCGTTAGGGAAGGAAACACCATATATTTT.

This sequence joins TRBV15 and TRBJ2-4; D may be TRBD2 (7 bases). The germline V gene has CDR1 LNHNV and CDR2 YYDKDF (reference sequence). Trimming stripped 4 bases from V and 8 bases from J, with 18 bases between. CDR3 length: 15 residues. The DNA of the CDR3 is TGTGCCACCAGCAAACCTGGGGGGGGCTCGGACATTCAGTACTTC. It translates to CATSKPGGGSDIQYF.

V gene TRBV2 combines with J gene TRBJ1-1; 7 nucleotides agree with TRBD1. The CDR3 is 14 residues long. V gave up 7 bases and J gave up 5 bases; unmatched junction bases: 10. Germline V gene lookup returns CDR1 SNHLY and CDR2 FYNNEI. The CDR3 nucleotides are TGTGCCAGCATCCCTCAAGGGGGCGGGACTGAAGCTTTCTTT. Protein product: CASIPQGGGTEAFF.

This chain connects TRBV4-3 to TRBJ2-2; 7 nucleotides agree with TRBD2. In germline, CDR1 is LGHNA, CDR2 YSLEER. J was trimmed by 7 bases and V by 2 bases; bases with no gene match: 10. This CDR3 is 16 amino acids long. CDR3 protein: CASSQSGGSVVGELFF. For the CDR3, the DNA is TGCGCCAGCAGCCAATCTGGCGGGAGCGTGGTCGGGGAGCTGTTTTTT.

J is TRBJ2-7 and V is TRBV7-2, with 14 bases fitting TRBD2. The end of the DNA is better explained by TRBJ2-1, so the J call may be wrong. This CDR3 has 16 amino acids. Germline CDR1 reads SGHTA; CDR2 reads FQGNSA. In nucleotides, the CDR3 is TGTGCCAGCAGCCAATTGACTAGCGGGAGGGGAAATGAGCAGTTCTTC. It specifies CASSQLTSGRGNEQFF.

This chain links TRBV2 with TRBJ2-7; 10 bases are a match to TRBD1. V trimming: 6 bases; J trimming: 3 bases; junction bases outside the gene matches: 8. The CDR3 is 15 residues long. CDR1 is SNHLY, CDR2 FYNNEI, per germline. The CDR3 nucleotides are TGTGCCAGCAGCGACGGGACAGGGGAAATCTACGAGCAGTACTTC. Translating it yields CASSDGTGEIYEQYF.

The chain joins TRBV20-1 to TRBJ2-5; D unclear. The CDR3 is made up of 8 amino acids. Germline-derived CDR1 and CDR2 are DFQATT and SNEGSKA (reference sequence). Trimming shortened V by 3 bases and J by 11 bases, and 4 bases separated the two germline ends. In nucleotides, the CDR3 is TGCAGTGCTAGTGGGCAGTACTTC. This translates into CSASGQYF.

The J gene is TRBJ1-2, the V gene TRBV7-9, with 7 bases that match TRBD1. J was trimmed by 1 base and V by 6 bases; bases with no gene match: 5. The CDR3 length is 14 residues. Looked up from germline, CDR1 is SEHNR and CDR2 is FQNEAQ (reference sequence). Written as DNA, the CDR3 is TGTGCCAGCAGAAACAGGGGCAGTAACTATGGCTACACCTTC. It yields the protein CASRNRGSNYGYTF.

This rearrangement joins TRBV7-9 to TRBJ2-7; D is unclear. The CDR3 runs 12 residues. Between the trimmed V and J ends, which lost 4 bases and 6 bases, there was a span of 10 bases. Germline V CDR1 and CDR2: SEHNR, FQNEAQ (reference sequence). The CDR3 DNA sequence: TGTGCCAGCAGCTCGCCCGGTATCGAGCAGTACTTC. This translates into CASSSPGIEQYF.

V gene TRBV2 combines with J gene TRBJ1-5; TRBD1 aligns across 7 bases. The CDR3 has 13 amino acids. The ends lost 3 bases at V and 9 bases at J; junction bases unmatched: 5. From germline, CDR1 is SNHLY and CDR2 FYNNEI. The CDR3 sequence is CASSERQGLPQHF. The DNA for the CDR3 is TGTGCCAGCAGTGAGAGACAGGGTCTGCCCCAGCATTTT.

The DNA of the CDR3 is TGTGCCAGCAGCCGCAGAGGGGAGTCGGGGGACACCATATATTTT. It translates to CASSRRGESGDTIYF. This rearrangement joins TRBV5-4 to TRBJ1-3; D may be TRBD1 (5 bases). Per germline, CDR1 SGHNT and CDR2 YYREEE (reference sequence). V lost 4 bases, J lost 8 bases, and 19 bases lay in between. The CDR3 has 15 residues.

CDR3 sequence (DNA): TGTGCCAGCACCCTGTGGACAGGCGCAACTAATGAAAAACTGTTTTTT. Translated: CASTLWTGATNEKLFF. The rearrangement joins TRBV7-8 to TRBJ1-4, with 7 nucleotides matching TRBD1. The CDR3 contains 16 residues. From germline, CDR1 is SGHVS and CDR2 FQNEAQ. The V and J ends lost 7 bases and 0 bases, in that order; junction bases with no gene match: 8.

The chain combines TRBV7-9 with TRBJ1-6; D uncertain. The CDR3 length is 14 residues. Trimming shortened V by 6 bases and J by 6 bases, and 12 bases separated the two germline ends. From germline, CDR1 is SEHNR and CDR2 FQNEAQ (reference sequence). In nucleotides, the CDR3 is TGTGCCAGCAGATCCGGAATACTTAATTCACCCCTCCACTTT. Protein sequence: CASRSGILNSPLHF.

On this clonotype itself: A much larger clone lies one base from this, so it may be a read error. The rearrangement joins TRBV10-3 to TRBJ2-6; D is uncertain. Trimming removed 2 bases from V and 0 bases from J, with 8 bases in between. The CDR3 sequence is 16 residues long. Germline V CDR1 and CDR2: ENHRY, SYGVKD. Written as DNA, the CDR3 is TGTGCCATCAGTGAGCGACAAGCCTCTGGGGCCAACGTCCTGACTTTC. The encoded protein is CAISERQASGANVLTF.

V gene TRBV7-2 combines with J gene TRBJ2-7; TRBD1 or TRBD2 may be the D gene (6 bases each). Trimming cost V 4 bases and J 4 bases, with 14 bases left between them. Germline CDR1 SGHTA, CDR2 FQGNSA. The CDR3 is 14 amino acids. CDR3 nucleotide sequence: TGTGCCAGCAGCTCCGCGGGACACATTTACGAGCAGTACTTC. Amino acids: CASSSAGHIYEQYF. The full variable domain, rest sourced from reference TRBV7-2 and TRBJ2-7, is GAGVSQSPSNKVTEKGKDVELRCDPISGHTALYWYRQSLGQGLEFLIYFQGNSAPDKSGLPSDRFSAERTGGSVSTLTIQRTQQEDSAVYLCASSSAGHIYEQYFGPGTRLTVT.